The source of this TCR beta chain is a study of a mutant IDH1 vaccine in newly diagnosed glioma. Study background: Radiotherapy alone preceded vaccination by 4-6 weeks; alternatively, vaccination started with temozolomide cycles. Patients previously underwent radiotherapy, temozolomide, or both, and most underwent both.

The time point here: week 23, last vaccination. Vaccination comprised doses that each held 300 ug of mutant IDH1 20-mer peptide, plus topical imiquimod. TCRdb's table, derived via immunoSEQ multiplex PCR, lists solely in-frame clones and lacks some. The sample yields about 43,000 clones, 70% to 85% seen once. V lost 10 bases, J lost 3 bases, and 19 bases lay in between. This CDR3 comprises 15 residues. Germline V gives CDR1 MNHEY, CDR2 SMNVEV (reference sequence). General observations from the study: Of all patients, 93.3% showed vaccine-induced immune responses.

As concerns this clone: Its antigen remains unknown.

The sample here was PBMCs, taken from a glioma patient whose treatment included an IDH1 peptide vaccine. V usage is TRBV27 and J usage is TRBJ1-5; D is undetermined. This clonotype originated in a woman aged 18-29 years with glioma. Some clones in this sample may be carry-over from other donors' samples. The CDR3 is CANRLLGRLNQPQHF. Here the CDR3 DNA reads TGTGCCAACCGGCTACTGGGCAGGCTCAATCAGCCCCAGCATTTT.